The rows below give T cell receptor beta chains drawn from one sample of a study of CD8+ T cells in alopecia areata. Only in-frame clones appear in the TCRdb table, and some are missing; sequencing was by immunoSEQ multiplex PCR. This sample has hundreds of thousands of clones, with nearly 60% found just once. The sample here was CD4+ T cells sorted from blood, taken at week 24, from a patient treated with tofacitinib. The source is a human donor with alopecia areata. Both conserved end residues are part of each CDR3. The D gene is left open where the match is weak. Some rows mark clone size as missing; the rest say once, few, many or name a class of expanded clone.

clone_size	j_call	d_call	v_call	cdr3_nt	cdr3_aa
few	TRBJ2-2	.	TRBV13	TGTGCCAGCAGGCCAGGGACTCCCGCCGGGGAGCTGTTTTTT	CASRPGTPAGELFF
once	TRBJ2-7	.	TRBV2	TGTGCCAGAGTTCGAGTGGAATGGGACTACGAGCAGTACTTC	CARVRVEWDYEQYF
few	TRBJ1-5	TRBD1	TRBV29-1	TGCAGCATACAGGGGGGAGGCAATCAGCCCCAGCATTTT	CSIQGGGNQPQHF
.	TRBJ1-6	.	TRBV2	TGTGCCAGCAGTGATGGACTATTGCGTAATTCACCCCTCCACTTT	CASSDGLLRNSPLHF
many	TRBJ2-3	.	TRBV29-1	TGCAGCGTTGACTCTAGAGATACGCAGTATTTT	CSVDSRDTQYF
.	TRBJ2-3	TRBD2	TRBV5-6	TGTGCCAGCAGCTTGGAGACTAGCGGGGGACCCCACACAGATACGCAGTATTTT	CASSLETSGGPHTDTQYF
.	TRBJ2-5	.	TRBV7-9	TGTGCCAGCAGCTCCGCCGAGACCCAGTACTTC	CASSSAETQYF
once	TRBJ1-1	.	TRBV28	TGTGCCAGCAGGATCGTGAACACTGAAGCTTTCTTT	CASRIVNTEAFF
.	TRBJ1-4	.	TRBV4-1	TGCGCCAGCAGCCAATTCAGACTTAATGAAAAACTGTTTTTT	CASSQFRLNEKLFF
.	TRBJ2-7	.	TRBV12-5	TGTGCTAGTGGTTTTGGAGGCGGCTACGAGCAGTACTTC	CASGFGGGYEQYF
few	TRBJ2-7	TRBD1	TRBV6-1	TGTGCCAGCAGTGAAATACAGGGGGGCGAGCAGTACTTC	CASSEIQGGEQYF
.	TRBJ2-3	.	TRBV5-1	TGCGCCAGCAGCTTGGAATCGGACACTTCCACAGATACGCAGTATTTT	CASSLESDTSTDTQYF
.	TRBJ2-5	TRBD2	TRBV29-1	TGCAGCGCGGCAAGGACTAGCGGGGAGGTGGGGGAGACCCAGTACTTC	CSAARTSGEVGETQYF
few	TRBJ2-2	.	TRBV5-4	TGTGCCAGCAGCTTGGCCCTTTCGCGCACCGGGGAGCTGTTTTTT	CASSLALSRTGELFF
.	TRBJ1-1	.	TRBV2	TGTGCCAGCAGCGGCCGATTGAACACTGAAGCTTTCTTT	CASSGRLNTEAFF
.	TRBJ2-7	.	TRBV2	TGTGCCAGCAGTGGAAACGAGCAGTACTTC	CASSGNEQYF
once	TRBJ2-3	.	TRBV4-1	TGCGCCAGCAGCCGAGATAGGGCCCCAGATACGCAGTATTTT	CASSRDRAPDTQYF
.	TRBJ1-6	.	TRBV7-9	TGTGCCAGCAGCCGTGCGGGACCGGAGGAGTCACCCCTCCACTTT	CASSRAGPEESPLHF
.	TRBJ2-1	.	TRBV30	TGTGCCTGGAGTGGAGGGACGGTCAATGAGCAGTTCTTC	CAWSGGTVNEQFF
.	TRBJ1-4	TRBD1	TRBV7-6	TGTGCCAGCAGCTCTCCGACAGGGGCCCGGGGAAAACTGTTTTTT	CASSSPTGARGKLFF
.	TRBJ2-7	.	TRBV4-2	TGTGCCAGCAGATCGGCGGACACCAGCTCCTACGAGCAGTACTTC	CASRSADTSSYEQYF
few	TRBJ2-7	.	TRBV10-3	TGTGCCATCAGTGAGGTCCACGAGCAGTACTTC	CAISEVHEQYF
.	TRBJ1-2	.	TRBV19	TGTGCCAGTAGTATCTGGGGGAAGGATGGCTACACCTTC	CASSIWGKDGYTF
.	TRBJ2-7	TRBD1	TRBV10-3	TGTGCCATCAACCGGGACAGGGCCGATGGTAGCGAGCAGTACTTC	CAINRDRADGSEQYF
.	TRBJ1-5	TRBD1	TRBV15	TGTGCCACCAGCAGAGATCCAGGGGGCGAGCAGCCCCAGCATTTT	CATSRDPGGEQPQHF
.	TRBJ2-5	.	TRBV9	TGTGCCAGCAGCGTAGGAGCCCAGGAGACGGAGACCCAGTACTTC	CASSVGAQETETQYF
.	TRBJ2-7	.	TRBV19	TGTGCCAGTAGTATGGAACAGGGGGGGATATACGAGCAGTACTTC	CASSMEQGGIYEQYF
once	TRBJ2-1	TRBD1	TRBV6-1	TGTGCCAGCAGTGTCGGGACAGGGGACCACAATGAGCAGTTCTTC	CASSVGTGDHNEQFF
.	TRBJ1-5	.	TRBV6-5	TGTGCCAGCAGAGCCCAAGGGGGCAATCAGCCCCAGCATTTT	CASRAQGGNQPQHF
.	TRBJ2-7	TRBD2	TRBV4-2	TGTGCCAGCAGCCCACTTAGCGGGGGGGCTTACGAGCAGTACTTC	CASSPLSGGAYEQYF
few	TRBJ1-6	.	TRBV11-2	TGTGCCAGCAGCCCGAGTTCATCCCCGGCGGATTCACCCCTCCACTTT	CASSPSSSPADSPLHF
few	TRBJ1-1	.	TRBV29-1	TGCAGCGTCCCAAACCCCCAGCGGAACACTGAAGCTTTCTTT	CSVPNPQRNTEAFF
once	TRBJ2-1	.	TRBV5-6	TGTGCCAGCAGCTTGACAGGCAGCTCCTACAATGAGCAGTTCTTC	CASSLTGSSYNEQFF
.	TRBJ2-1	TRBD2	TRBV30	TGTGCCTGGACGAAGACTAGCGGGGGGGTAAATGAGCAGTTCTTC	CAWTKTSGGVNEQFF
few	TRBJ2-7	TRBD1	TRBV11-3	TGTGCCAGCAGCTTAGATAAAGGACAGGGTCTTTACGAGCAGTACTTC	CASSLDKGQGLYEQYF
.	TRBJ2-7	.	TRBV7-6	TGTGCCAGCAGCCATGAAACAGGTCCCTACGAGCAGTACTTC	CASSHETGPYEQYF
once	TRBJ2-3	.	TRBV28	TGTGCCAGCAGTTTATGGGGATCCGGCTCCACAGATACGCAGTATTTT	CASSLWGSGSTDTQYF
.	TRBJ2-3	.	TRBV6-1	TGTGCCAGCAGTGGGGTGCGCGGGACAGATACGCAGTATTTT	CASSGVRGTDTQYF
.	TRBJ1-1	.	TRBV29-1	TGCAGCGTTTTGGGGGTGTCAACTGAAGCTTTCTTT	CSVLGVSTEAFF
.	TRBJ2-7	.	TRBV10-3	TGTGCCATCAGTGAGTCCGGTGGCAGCTCCTACGAGCAGTACTTC	CAISESGGSSYEQYF
.	TRBJ1-6	.	TRBV18	TGTGCCAGCTCTAACGACCTCCATAATTCACCCCTCCACTTT	CASSNDLHNSPLHF
few	TRBJ2-7	.	TRBV29-1	TGCACCGCCCGGGGGTCCTACGAGCAGTACTTC	CTARGSYEQYF
.	TRBJ1-1	TRBD1	TRBV6-6	TGTGCCAGCAGTTTTCGACGGGACAGGGGCACTGAAGCTTTCTTT	CASSFRRDRGTEAFF
few	TRBJ1-2	TRBD1	TRBV2	TGTGCCAGCACTAAGGACAGGGACTATGGCTACACCTTC	CASTKDRDYGYTF
.	TRBJ1-2	.	TRBV4-3	TGCGCCAGCAGCCCCGATCGAAGGGTTGGCTATGGCTACACCTTC	CASSPDRRVGYGYTF
.	TRBJ2-1	TRBD2	TRBV18	TGTGCCAGCTGGCCCCGTAGCGGGGGAGGAATAAATGAGCAGTTCTTC	CASWPRSGGGINEQFF
.	TRBJ1-2	.	TRBV29-1	TGCAGCGTTGCTATCAGGGTTAACTATGGCTACACCTTC	CSVAIRVNYGYTF
.	TRBJ2-5	.	TRBV2	TGTGCCTCTCAGGACAACCAAGAGACCCAGTACTTC	CASQDNQETQYF
.	TRBJ2-7	TRBD1	TRBV5-1	TGCGCCAGCAGCTTGGTGCGGGACAGGGGCTACGAGCAGTACTTC	CASSLVRDRGYEQYF
once	TRBJ2-1	.	TRBV11-3	TGTGCCAGCAGCTTAGACGGGGGCCGCTACAATGAGCAGTTCTTC	CASSLDGGRYNEQFF
.	TRBJ2-7	.	TRBV6-6	TGTGCCAGCAGATCACCCTTTGACGAGCAGTACTTC	CASRSPFDEQYF
.	TRBJ1-3	.	TRBV30	TGTGCCTGGAGCCCGGGACCCAACTCTGGAAACACCATATATTTT	CAWSPGPNSGNTIYF
few	TRBJ2-5	.	TRBV5-1	TGCGCCAGCAGCATCACCGGGACATCACAAGAGACCCAGTACTTC	CASSITGTSQETQYF
few	TRBJ2-2	.	TRBV2	TGTGCCAGCAGTGAATTTCCCCGAAACACCGGGGAGCTGTTTTTT	CASSEFPRNTGELFF
few	TRBJ1-6	.	TRBV5-1	TGCGCCAGCAGCACCGGACAGACAAGCTCCTATAATTCACCCCTCCACTTT	CASSTGQTSSYNSPLHF
few	TRBJ2-5	.	TRBV15	TGTGCCACCACCCGGGGGAACCAAGAGACCCAGTACTTC	CATTRGNQETQYF
.	TRBJ2-3	.	TRBV30	TGTGCCTCTACGGGCCCCCTCGGGGGTAGAGATACGCAGTATTTT	CASTGPLGGRDTQYF